Below, 27 T cell receptor beta chains from the same sample are listed, as sequenced in a study of cytomegalovirus exposure and HLA in healthy donors. The PCR made use of 60 Vbeta and 13 Jbeta primers. Generated by immunoSEQ multiplex PCR, the TCRdb table keeps only in-frame clones and is missing some. Of about 170,000 clones listed, approximately 80% are singletons. The specimen was PBMCs. The receptors come from a woman between 50 and 59 years old in good health and CMV-seronegative.

This clone was observed once. The J gene is TRBJ1-5, the V gene TRBV28; D unclear. The V end was cut by 3 bases, the J end by 4 bases, with 13 bases between. Germline lookup yields CDR1 MDHEN and CDR2 SYDVKM. The CDR3 loop spans 15 amino acids. CDR3 loop: CASSLPTSGNQPQHF. CDR3 nucleotide sequence: TGTGCCAGCAGTTTGCCCACATCGGGGAATCAGCCCCAGCATTTT. The full variable domain, in which reference TRBV28 and TRBJ1-5 provide the parts outside the CDR3, is DVKVTQSSRYLVKRTGEKVFLECVQDMDHENMFWYRQDPGLGLRLIYFSYDVKMKEKGDIPEGYSVSREKKERFSLILESASTNQTSMYLCASSLPTSGNQPQHFGDGTRLSIL.

This chain connects TRBV28 to TRBJ1-1; 7 nucleotides line up with TRBD1. The CDR3 length is 15 residues. Germline V gives CDR1 MDHEN, CDR2 SYDVKM. Trimming cost V 5 bases and J 3 bases; bases outside gene matches: 9. The CDR3 DNA follows: TGTGCCAGCAGTGAAAGGGACAGAGGGTACACTGAAGCTTTCTTT. It encodes CASSERDRGYTEAFF. Full variable domain (missing parts from reference TRBV28 and TRBJ1-1): DVKVTQSSRYLVKRTGEKVFLECVQDMDHENMFWYRQDPGLGLRLIYFSYDVKMKEKGDIPEGYSVSREKKERFSLILESASTNQTSMYLCASSERDRGYTEAFFGQGTRLTVV.

The chain combines TRBV25-1 with TRBJ2-7, with 16 nucleotides matching TRBD2. Germline V gene sequence: CDR1 MGHDK, CDR2 SYGVNS. The CDR3 runs to 16 residues. V dropped 6 bases and J dropped 2; count of bases not matched to a gene: 4. CDR3 DNA: TGTGCCAGCAGGGGACTAGCGGGGGGGCCAGCCTACGAGCAGTACTTC. Protein: CASRGLAGGPAYEQYF.

The V and J genes are TRBV2 and TRBJ1-5; 8 bases agree with TRBD1. The CDR3 sequence is 16 residues long. CDR1 is SNHLY and CDR2 is FYNNEI in the germline V gene. After removal of 2 bases from V and 4 bases from J, the junction contained 7 bases not matched to a gene. The CDR3 DNA is TGTGCCAGCAGTGAAAGGCAGGGGGCGTTTAATCAGCCCCAGCATTTT. The encoded protein is CASSERQGAFNQPQHF.

The chain employs TRBV7-9 and TRBJ2-3, with 8 bases identical to TRBD2. The germline V gene has CDR1 SEHNR and CDR2 FQNEAQ (reference sequence). With 5 bases clipped from V and 3 bases from J, the junction kept 4 bases outside the gene matches. The CDR3 runs to 14 residues. CDR3 in DNA: TGTGCCAGCAGCGTCGGACTAGCAACAGATACGCAGTATTTT. Translated: CASSVGLATDTQYF.

The rearrangement joins TRBV21-1 to TRBJ2-2; the listed D gene, TRBD1, was not tested against the DNA. TRBV21-1 is described as a pseudogene. This CDR3 has 15 amino acids. This chain's CDR3 is CASSRDSPNTGELFF. Here the CDR3 DNA reads TGTGCCAGCAGCAGGGACAGCCCAAACACCGGGGAGCTGTTTTTT.

This clone was picked up one time. This rearrangement joins TRBV28 to TRBJ2-2, with 8 bases identical to TRBD1. J was trimmed by 6 bases and V by 6 bases; bases with no gene match: 3. Germline CDR1 and CDR2: MDHEN and SYDVKM. The CDR3 consists of 13 residues. The CDR3 DNA is TGTGCCAGCAGGAAACAGGGGGCCGGGGAGCTGTTTTTT. Amino acid sequence: CASRKQGAGELFF.

The genes are TRBV7-9 and TRBJ2-2; perhaps TRBD1 as D (6 bases). With 4 bases removed from V and 3 bases from J, the gap between germline ends came to 9 bases. In germline, CDR1 is SEHNR, CDR2 FQNEAQ (reference sequence). The CDR3 covers 14 residues. In DNA, the CDR3 is TGTGCCAGCAGCTCCGGACAGTACACCGGGGAGCTGTTTTTT. Its protein product is CASSSGQYTGELFF.

This chain uses TRBV5-1 with TRBJ1-5; a weak D match, TRBD1 (6 bases). Germline loops: CDR1 SGHRS, CDR2 YFSETQ. V was clipped by 5 bases and J by 7 bases, with 13 bases between them. This CDR3 region has 13 residues. Written as DNA, the CDR3 is TGCGCCAGCAGGATACAGGGAAACCAGCCCCAGCATTTT. Protein: CASRIQGNQPQHF.

The V gene is TRBV11-3, the J gene TRBJ2-3; D is undetermined. Trimming shortened V by 2 bases and J by 4 bases, and 4 bases separated the two germline ends. The CDR3 loop spans 12 amino acids. Per the germline V gene, CDR1 is SGHNT and CDR2 is YENEEA. DNA of the CDR3: TGTGCCAGCAGCTTATCAGCAGATACGCAGTATTTT. Its translation: CASSLSADTQYF. Complete variable domain (other parts from reference TRBV11-3 and TRBJ2-3): EAGVVQSPRYKIIEKKQPVAFWCNPISGHNTLYWYLQNLGQGPELLIRYENEEAVDDSQLPKDRFSAERLKGVDSTLKIQPAELGDSAVYLCASSLSADTQYFGPGTRLTVL.

About this clone: One end of the junction is discordant with germline, which a read error may explain. This chain joins TRBV18 and TRBJ1-4; no clear D gene. Germline V CDR1 and CDR2: KGHSH, LQKENI. The CDR3 runs 16 residues. The CDR3 protein is CASSRVAESTNEKLLF. The DNA for the CDR3 is TGTGCCAGCTCCCGGGTGGCGGAATCAACTAATGAAAAACTGCTTTTT.

The chain employs TRBV28 and TRBJ1-5, with D unclear. The germline CDR1 and CDR2 sequences are MDHEN and SYDVKM. The V end lost 3 bases, the J end lost 4 bases, and 10 bases lay between the germline ends. The CDR3 is 14 residues long. The CDR3 nucleotides read TGTGCCAGCAGTTTTGGGCAGGTAAATCAGCCCCAGCATTTT. Amino acids: CASSFGQVNQPQHF.

The rearrangement links TRBV4-3 to TRBJ2-7; D perhaps matches TRBD2 (6 bases). With 1 base removed from V and 2 bases from J, the gap between germline ends came to 9 bases. CDR1 and CDR2 from the germline V gene are LGHNA and YSLEER. There are 14 residues in the CDR3. In DNA, the CDR3 is TGCGCCAGCAGCCAAGTGCGGGGAACCTACGAGCAGTACTTC. Amino acid sequence: CASSQVRGTYEQYF.

This clone was picked up one time. The genes are TRBV19 and TRBJ2-3; 9 bases agree with TRBD1. Per germline, CDR1 LNHDA and CDR2 SQIVND (reference sequence). The CDR3 consists of 15 residues. The V gene end was trimmed by 6 bases and the J gene end by 1 base; junction bases not matched to a gene: 5. This CDR3 reads CASRGGQGRTDTQYF. The CDR3 nucleotides are TGTGCCAGTAGGGGAGGACAGGGGCGCACAGATACGCAGTATTTT.

The chain joins TRBV28 to TRBJ1-1; the D gene is possibly TRBD1 (5 bases). Germline V gene lookup returns CDR1 MDHEN and CDR2 SYDVKM. The CDR3 length is 13 residues. The V and J ends lost 5 bases and 8 bases respectively, with 15 bases between them. CDR3 nucleotides: TGTGCCAGCAGTCCCGGGTGGAGGGGCGAAGCTTTCTTT. Protein product: CASSPGWRGEAFF.

This chain links TRBV6-1 with TRBJ2-4; maybe TRBD1 (7 bases). CDR1 and CDR2 (germline): MNHNS, SASEGT. The CDR3 has 15 residues. V was pared by 10 bases and J by 7 bases, with 23 bases between. Here the CDR3 DNA reads TGTGCCACGTCCAAACGAGCGGAGGGGGCTAACATTCAGTACTTC. Its protein is CATSKRAEGANIQYF.

The V call is TRBV19, the J call TRBJ1-2; D perhaps matches TRBD1 (5 bases). The CDR3 covers 14 residues. Trimming removed 7 bases from V and 2 bases from J, with 14 bases in between. CDR1 and CDR2 from the germline V gene are LNHDA and SQIVND (reference sequence). This CDR3 is CASIPGGANYGYTF. The CDR3 DNA reads as TGTGCCAGTATCCCCGGTGGGGCCAACTATGGCTACACCTTC.

V and J are TRBV25-1 and TRBJ2-2; D is uncertain. The V gene lost 0 bases and the J gene lost 2 bases, with 13 bases spanning the gap. The CDR3 is made up of 17 amino acids. Germline V gene sequence: CDR1 MGHDK, CDR2 SYGVNS. The CDR3 nucleotides read TGTGCCAGCAGTGAATATGACACACGAATTAACACCGGGGAGCTGTTTTTT. Translation: CASSEYDTRINTGELFF.

This clone was detected once. This chain links TRBV30 with TRBJ1-3, with unresolved D. From germline, CDR1 is GTSNPN and CDR2 SVGIG (reference sequence). CDR3 size: 14 residues. V was cut by 2 bases and J by 1 base, with 9 bases left in between. The CDR3 DNA is TGTGCCTGGAGTTTACTCGGGTCTGGAAACACCATATATTTT. As protein: CAWSLLGSGNTIYF.

Notes on this clone: One end of the junction is discordant with germline, which a read error may explain. The CDR3 DNA is TGTGCCAGCAGGGGGTGGACAGGCCCTGACGCTTTCTTT. Translating gives CASRGWTGPDAFF. The V call is TRBV5-4, the J call TRBJ1-1; 7 bases line up with TRBD1. This CDR3 has 13 residues. Germline loops: CDR1 SGHNT, CDR2 YYREEE (reference sequence).

The chain is built from TRBV7-6 and TRBJ2-3; no reliable D call. The CDR3 totals 14 residues. V was cut by 5 bases and J by 2 bases, with 11 bases left in between. Germline V gives CDR1 SGHVS, CDR2 FNYEAQ. The CDR3 sequence is CASSPLSLTDTQYF. CDR3 DNA: TGTGCCAGCAGCCCCCTCTCCCTCACAGATACGCAGTATTTT.

This chain links TRBV6-5 with TRBJ2-1, with D perhaps TRBD1 (5 bases). CDR1 MNHEY and CDR2 SVGAGI come from the germline V gene. Trimming cost V 6 bases and J 4 bases, with 16 bases left between them. The length of the CDR3 is 15 residues. The DNA for the CDR3 is TGTGCCAGCAGCCCTGACGACAGAGAGTACAATGAGCAGTTCTTC. This encodes CASSPDDREYNEQFF.

The rearrangement joins TRBV10-1 to TRBJ2-3, with 7 bases identical to TRBD2. The V segment lost 0 bases and the J segment 5 bases; nucleotides outside the gene matches: 5. The CDR3 consists of 15 residues. Germline V gene lookup returns CDR1 WNHNN and CDR2 SYGVQD (reference sequence). The CDR3 sequence is CASSESGEGKDTQYF. DNA for the CDR3: TGCGCCAGCAGTGAGTCAGGGGAGGGTAAAGATACGCAGTATTTT.

The CDR3 here is CASSQGSRQGLYTEAFF. In DNA, the CDR3 is TGCGCCAGCAGCCAAGGAAGTAGACAGGGACTTTACACTGAAGCTTTCTTT. The J gene is TRBJ1-1, the V gene TRBV4-1; the match to TRBD1 covers 7 bases. The J segment lost 3 bases and the V segment lost 1 base, leaving 11 bases of the junction unmatched. Per the germline V gene, CDR1 is MGHRA and CDR2 is YSYEKL. This CDR3 spans 17 amino acids.

The chain links TRBV9 to TRBJ2-2, with 10 bases identical to TRBD1. There are 15 residues in the CDR3. Germline assignment: CDR1 SGDLS and CDR2 YYNGEE. With V trimmed by 3 bases and J by 7 bases, 6 bases remained unmatched. The CDR3 coding sequence is TGTGCCAGCAGCGCACAGGGACAGGGGATCGGGGAGCTGTTTTTT. It yields the protein CASSAQGQGIGELFF.

The chain has TRBV7-9 and TRBJ2-5, with 12 nucleotides matching TRBD1. TRBJ2-7 matches the DNA end more closely, so the J call is doubtful. Germline lookup yields CDR1 SEHNR and CDR2 FQNEAQ (reference sequence). The length of the CDR3 is 14 residues. This CDR3 reads CASSSGQGAYEQYF. CDR3 in DNA: TGTGCCAGCAGCTCGGGACAGGGGGCTTACGAGCAGTACTTC.

The chain joins TRBV6-5 to TRBJ1-2; D possibly corresponds to TRBD1 (5 bases). The V gene's germline CDR1 is MNHEY and CDR2 SVGAGI. V shed 8 bases and J shed 8 bases, with 15 bases lying between them. The CDR3 consists of 12 residues. For the CDR3, the DNA is TGTGCCAGCCAAAACCGACAGACCGGCTACACCTTC. Amino acid sequence: CASQNRQTGYTF.